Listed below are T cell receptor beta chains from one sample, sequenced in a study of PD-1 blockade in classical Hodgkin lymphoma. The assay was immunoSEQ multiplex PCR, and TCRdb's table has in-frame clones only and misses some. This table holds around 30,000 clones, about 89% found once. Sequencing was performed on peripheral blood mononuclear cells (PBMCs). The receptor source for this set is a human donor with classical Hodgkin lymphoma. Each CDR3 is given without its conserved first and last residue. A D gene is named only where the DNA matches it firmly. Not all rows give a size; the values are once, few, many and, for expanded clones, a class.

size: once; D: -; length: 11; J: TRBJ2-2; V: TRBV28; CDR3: ASSDDSTGELF
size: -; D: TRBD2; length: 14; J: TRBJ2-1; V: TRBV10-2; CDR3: ASSDPGLAGYNEQF
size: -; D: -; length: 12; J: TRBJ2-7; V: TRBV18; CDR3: ASSPEQVSYEQY
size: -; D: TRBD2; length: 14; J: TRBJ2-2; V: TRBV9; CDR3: ASSEGLAGGVGELF
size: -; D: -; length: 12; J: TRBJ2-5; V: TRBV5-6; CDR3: ASSPRGPRETQY
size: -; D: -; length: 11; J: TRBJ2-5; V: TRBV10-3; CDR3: AISEDRQETQY
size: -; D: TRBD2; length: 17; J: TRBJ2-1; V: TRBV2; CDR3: ASSPGLAGEGQSYNEQF
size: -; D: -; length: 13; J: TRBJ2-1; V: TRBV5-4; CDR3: ASSQDSSSYNEQF
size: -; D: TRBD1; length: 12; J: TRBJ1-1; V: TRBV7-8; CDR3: ASSLPGGNTEAF
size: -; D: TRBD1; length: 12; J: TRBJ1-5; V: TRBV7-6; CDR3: ASSLESRGRVQH
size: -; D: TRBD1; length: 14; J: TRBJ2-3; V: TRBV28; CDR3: ASSVPGTGERDTQY
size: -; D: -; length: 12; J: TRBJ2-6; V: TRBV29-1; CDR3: SVTGDSGANVLT
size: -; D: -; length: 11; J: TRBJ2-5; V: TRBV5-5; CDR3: ASTSVPQETQY
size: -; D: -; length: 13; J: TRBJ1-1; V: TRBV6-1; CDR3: ASIWGGSGNTEAF
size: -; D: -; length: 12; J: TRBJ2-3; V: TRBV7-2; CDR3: ASSLNGFADTQY
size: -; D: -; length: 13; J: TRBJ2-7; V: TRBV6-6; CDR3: ASSYARDSTYEQY
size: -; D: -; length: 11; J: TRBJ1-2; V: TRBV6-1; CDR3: ASRKRGEYGYT
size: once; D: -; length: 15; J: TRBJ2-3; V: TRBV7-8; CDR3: ASSLSGGQVYTDTQY
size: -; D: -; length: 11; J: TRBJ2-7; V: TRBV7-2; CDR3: ASSLSGSYEQY
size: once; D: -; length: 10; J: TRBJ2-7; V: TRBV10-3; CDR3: AISGQGYEQY
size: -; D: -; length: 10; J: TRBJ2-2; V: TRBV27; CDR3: ASSPPTGELF
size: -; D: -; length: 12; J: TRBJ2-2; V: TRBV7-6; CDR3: ASSSRTGWGELF
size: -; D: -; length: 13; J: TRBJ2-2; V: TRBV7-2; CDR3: ASSYLSASTGELF
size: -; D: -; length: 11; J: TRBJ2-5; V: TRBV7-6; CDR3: ASSWGIQETQY
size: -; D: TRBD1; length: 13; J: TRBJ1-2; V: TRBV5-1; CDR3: ASSSGQGLNYGYT
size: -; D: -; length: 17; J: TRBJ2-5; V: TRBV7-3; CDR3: ASSLTSPGSHDTEETQY
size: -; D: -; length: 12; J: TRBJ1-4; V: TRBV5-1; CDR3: ASSLGQRGEKLF
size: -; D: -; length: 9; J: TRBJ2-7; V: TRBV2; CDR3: ASSDSYEQY
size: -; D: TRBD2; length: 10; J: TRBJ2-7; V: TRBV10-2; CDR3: ASRLAGGEQY
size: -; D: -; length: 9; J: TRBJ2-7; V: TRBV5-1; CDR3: ASSLNYEQY
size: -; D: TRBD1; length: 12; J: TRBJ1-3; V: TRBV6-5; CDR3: ASSWDRVGNTIY
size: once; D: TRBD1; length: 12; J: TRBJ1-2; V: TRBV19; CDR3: ASRTGAGDYGYT
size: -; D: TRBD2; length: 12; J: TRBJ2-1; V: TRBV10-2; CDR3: ATRLAGVDNEQF
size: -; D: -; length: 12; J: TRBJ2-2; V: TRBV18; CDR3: ASSPPSLAGELF
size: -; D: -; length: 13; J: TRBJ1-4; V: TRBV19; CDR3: ASSSPGATNEKLF
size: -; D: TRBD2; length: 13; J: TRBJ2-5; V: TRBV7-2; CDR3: ASSSGLAAQETQY
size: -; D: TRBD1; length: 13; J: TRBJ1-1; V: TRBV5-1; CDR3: ASSSQGGGGTEAF
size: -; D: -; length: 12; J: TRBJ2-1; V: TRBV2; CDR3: ASSFNRIGNEQF
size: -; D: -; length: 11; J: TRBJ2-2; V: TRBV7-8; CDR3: ASSADRNGELF
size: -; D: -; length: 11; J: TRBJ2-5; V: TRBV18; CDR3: ASSPTVQETQY
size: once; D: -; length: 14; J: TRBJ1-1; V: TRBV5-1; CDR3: ASHREAGLMNTEAF
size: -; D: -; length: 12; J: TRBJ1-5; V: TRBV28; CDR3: ASSFWTSNQPQH
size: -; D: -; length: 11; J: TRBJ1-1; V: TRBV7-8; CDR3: ASSFGPDTEAF
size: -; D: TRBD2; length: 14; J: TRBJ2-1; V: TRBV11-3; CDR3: ASSPTGGAHYNEQF
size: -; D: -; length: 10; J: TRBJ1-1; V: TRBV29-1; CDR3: SVNGGSTEAF
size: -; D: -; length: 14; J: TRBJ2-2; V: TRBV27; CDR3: ASSFSGRTNTGELF
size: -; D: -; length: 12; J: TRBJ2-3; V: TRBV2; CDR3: ASSEGLATDTQY
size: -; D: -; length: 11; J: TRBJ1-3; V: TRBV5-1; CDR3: ASSDIPGNTIY